The rows below give T cell receptor beta chains drawn from one sample of a study of patients and donors after allogeneic stem cell transplantation. A single record per CDR3 protein comes from TCRdb applying MiXCR to the RT-PCR reads. In the table there are roughly 2,600 distinct CDR3 sequences, roughly 4.3% of which are singletons. Sequences were obtained from blood, either unsorted or a sorted T cell fraction (not recorded which). Receptors originate from a human donor who was either an allogeneic HSCT recipient or a stem cell or donor lymphocyte infusion donor (not recorded which). It is not recorded whose cells these are; they may come from a transplant donor. The CDR3 runs from the conserved cysteine through the conserved F or W. A D gene is named only where the DNA matches it firmly. Clone size is not always given. Where it is, it says once, few, many or a class for expanded clones.

J gene: TRBJ2-7
clone size: many
V gene: TRBV5-5
D gene: TRBD2
CDR3 protein: CATIPAPGLAGVGEQYF
CDR3 DNA: TGTGCCACCATCCCCGCTCCGGGACTAGCGGGAGTAGGCGAGCAGTACTTC

J gene: TRBJ2-5
clone size: many
V gene: TRBV4-1
D gene: NA
CDR3 protein: CASSQDLGRQETQYF
CDR3 DNA: TGCGCCAGCAGCCAAGATCTTGGCAGACAAGAGACCCAGTACTTC

J gene: TRBJ2-3
clone size: many
V gene: TRBV9
D gene: TRBD2
CDR3 protein: CASSVEGGTQYF
CDR3 DNA: TGTGCCAGCAGCGTAGAGGGAGGGACGCAGTATTTT

J gene: TRBJ2-3
clone size: NA
V gene: TRBV5-1
D gene: TRBD1
CDR3 protein: CASSLAKRGTGVTDTQYF
CDR3 DNA: TGCGCCAGCAGCTTGGCGAAAAGGGGGACAGGGGTCACAGATACGCAGTATTTT

J gene: TRBJ1-2
clone size: large
V gene: TRBV27
D gene: TRBD1
CDR3 protein: CASSWEGAAGYTF
CDR3 DNA: TGTGCCAGCAGTTGGGAGGGGGCGGCTGGCTACACCTTC

J gene: TRBJ1-2
clone size: many
V gene: TRBV7-2
D gene: NA
CDR3 protein: CASSLGGVMDYGYTF
CDR3 DNA: TGTGCCAGCAGCTTAGGGGGGGTGATGGACTATGGCTACACCTTC

J gene: TRBJ2-5
clone size: medium-sized
V gene: TRBV7-2
D gene: NA
CDR3 protein: CASSLAHKETQYF
CDR3 DNA: TGTGCCAGCAGCTTAGCGCATAAAGAGACCCAGTACTTC

J gene: TRBJ1-1
clone size: many
V gene: TRBV10-2
D gene: NA
CDR3 protein: CASSESISGTTEAFF
CDR3 DNA: TGCGCCAGCAGTGAGTCTATATCCGGGACCACTGAAGCTTTCTTT

J gene: TRBJ2-2
clone size: NA
V gene: TRBV10-3
D gene: NA
CDR3 protein: CAISESRSDTGELFF
CDR3 DNA: TGTGCCATCAGTGAGAGTAGGAGCGACACCGGGGAGCTGTTTTTT

J gene: TRBJ2-7
clone size: many
V gene: TRBV14
D gene: TRBD2
CDR3 protein: CASRGLAGVIKSF
CDR3 DNA: TGTGCCAGCAGAGGTCTAGCGGGAGTAATTAAGAGCTTC

J gene: TRBJ1-2
clone size: medium-sized
V gene: TRBV6-1
D gene: NA
CDR3 protein: CASSEYLTGDAYGYTF
CDR3 DNA: TGTGCCAGCAGTGAATATCTGACAGGCGACGCCTATGGCTACACCTTC

J gene: TRBJ2-7
clone size: few
V gene: TRBV6-5
D gene: NA
CDR3 protein: CASSTSYEQYF
CDR3 DNA: TGTGCCAGCAGCACTTCCTACGAGCAGTACTTC

J gene: TRBJ1-2
clone size: medium-sized
V gene: TRBV18
D gene: NA
CDR3 protein: CASSLRETANYGYTF
CDR3 DNA: TGTGCCAGCTCACTCAGGGAGACAGCTAACTATGGCTACACCTTC

J gene: TRBJ1-5
clone size: many
V gene: TRBV19
D gene: NA
CDR3 protein: CASSRAHTPNQPQHF
CDR3 DNA: TGTGCCAGTAGTAGGGCCCATACCCCGAATCAGCCCCAGCATTTT

J gene: TRBJ1-2
clone size: many
V gene: TRBV7-9
D gene: NA
CDR3 protein: CASSLYEADFLGYTF
CDR3 DNA: TGTGCCAGCAGCTTATATGAGGCGGATTTCTTAGGCTACACCTTC

J gene: TRBJ2-3
clone size: medium-sized
V gene: TRBV24-1
D gene: NA
CDR3 protein: CATSDGLTGEVIDTQYF
CDR3 DNA: TGTGCCACCAGTGATGGTCTAACGGGAGAGGTCATAGATACGCAGTATTTT

J gene: TRBJ1-3
clone size: many
V gene: TRBV6-1
D gene: NA
CDR3 protein: CASTKPRLRENTIYF
CDR3 DNA: TGTGCCAGCACTAAACCCCGGCTTAGGGAAAACACCATATATTTT

J gene: TRBJ1-6
clone size: medium-sized
V gene: TRBV12-3/TRBV12-4
D gene: NA
CDR3 protein: CASSPAGPPRDSPLHF
CDR3 DNA: TGTGCCAGCAGTCCAGCGGGACCGCCGAGGGATTCACCCCTCCACTTT

J gene: TRBJ1-6
clone size: many
V gene: TRBV3-1
D gene: TRBD1
CDR3 protein: CASSQDGTGNSPLHF
CDR3 DNA: TGTGCCAGCAGCCAAGACGGGACAGGGAATTCACCCCTCCACTTT

J gene: TRBJ1-2
clone size: many
V gene: TRBV7-9
D gene: NA
CDR3 protein: CASSLLSTSYGYTF
CDR3 DNA: TGTGCCAGCAGCTTACTCTCGACAAGCTATGGCTACACCTTC

J gene: TRBJ2-5
clone size: many
V gene: TRBV20-1
D gene: NA
CDR3 protein: CSARDFIGGHQETQYF
CDR3 DNA: TGCAGTGCTAGAGATTTTATCGGGGGCCACCAAGAGACCCAGTACTTC

J gene: TRBJ2-1
clone size: large
V gene: TRBV27
D gene: NA
CDR3 protein: CASSLYGAGLYNEQFF
CDR3 DNA: TGTGCCAGCAGTTTATACGGAGCGGGCCTCTACAATGAGCAGTTCTTC

J gene: TRBJ1-6
clone size: many
V gene: TRBV27
D gene: NA
CDR3 protein: CASSLSTVSNSPLHF
CDR3 DNA: TGTGCCAGCAGTTTATCAACCGTAAGCAATTCACCCCTCCACTTT

J gene: TRBJ2-7
clone size: large
V gene: TRBV5-1
D gene: TRBD2
CDR3 protein: CASSLGRESYEQYF
CDR3 DNA: TGCGCCAGCAGCTTGGGGCGGGAGAGCTACGAGCAGTACTTC

J gene: TRBJ2-7
clone size: many
V gene: TRBV3-1
D gene: NA
CDR3 protein: CASSQGGLYEQYF
CDR3 DNA: TGTGCCAGCAGCCAAGGGGGACTCTACGAGCAGTACTTC

J gene: TRBJ2-7
clone size: many
V gene: TRBV5-1
D gene: TRBD2
CDR3 protein: CASSSIAGPTYEQYF
CDR3 DNA: TGCGCCAGCAGCTCTATAGCGGGACCCACCTACGAGCAGTACTTC

J gene: TRBJ1-5
clone size: many
V gene: TRBV10-3
D gene: TRBD1
CDR3 protein: CAISETGGNQPQHF
CDR3 DNA: TGTGCCATCAGTGAGACAGGGGGCAATCAGCCCCAGCATTTT

J gene: TRBJ2-5
clone size: NA
V gene: TRBV19
D gene: NA
CDR3 protein: CANRAGALGETQYF
CDR3 DNA: TGTGCCAACCGGGCAGGGGCCTTGGGAGAGACCCAGTACTTC

J gene: TRBJ2-2
clone size: many
V gene: TRBV6-5
D gene: NA
CDR3 protein: CASSYPGTGELFF
CDR3 DNA: TGTGCCAGCAGTTACCCAGGTACCGGGGAGCTGTTTTTT

J gene: TRBJ1-5
clone size: many
V gene: TRBV6-1
D gene: NA
CDR3 protein: CASRTLNSNQPQHF
CDR3 DNA: TGTGCCAGCAGAACGTTGAATAGCAATCAGCCCCAGCATTTT

J gene: TRBJ2-5
clone size: medium-sized
V gene: TRBV15
D gene: TRBD2
CDR3 protein: CATSRGTSGQETQYF
CDR3 DNA: TGTGCCACCAGCAGAGGGACTAGCGGCCAAGAGACCCAGTACTTC

J gene: TRBJ1-1
clone size: many
V gene: TRBV20-1
D gene: NA
CDR3 protein: CSAPQGVNTEAFF
CDR3 DNA: TGCAGTGCCCCCCAGGGAGTGAACACTGAAGCTTTCTTT

J gene: TRBJ2-3
clone size: few
V gene: TRBV9
D gene: NA
CDR3 protein: CASSARQAILTDTQYF
CDR3 DNA: TGTGCCAGCAGCGCCCGACAGGCTATACTCACAGATACGCAGTATTTT

J gene: TRBJ1-2
clone size: many
V gene: TRBV20-1
D gene: NA
CDR3 protein: CSASPAVGGDDNYTF
CDR3 DNA: TGCAGTGCTAGTCCCGCTGTGGGAGGGGACGACAACTACACCTTC

J gene: TRBJ2-1
clone size: many
V gene: TRBV7-9
D gene: NA
CDR3 protein: CASSGWVEFF
CDR3 DNA: TGTGCCAGCAGCGGGTGGGTAGAGTTCTTC

J gene: TRBJ1-2
clone size: many
V gene: TRBV2
D gene: NA
CDR3 protein: CASSPDIGDYTF
CDR3 DNA: TGTGCCAGCAGTCCGGACATTGGTGACTACACCTTC

J gene: TRBJ2-1
clone size: medium-sized
V gene: TRBV5-1
D gene: NA
CDR3 protein: CASSFRSGLAYNEQFF
CDR3 DNA: TGCGCCAGCAGCTTTCGTTCTGGGTTAGCGTACAATGAGCAGTTCTTC

J gene: TRBJ2-5
clone size: medium-sized
V gene: TRBV24-1
D gene: TRBD2
CDR3 protein: CATSARENLQETQYF
CDR3 DNA: TGTGCCACCAGTGCGCGGGAGAATTTGCAAGAGACCCAGTACTTC

J gene: TRBJ2-7
clone size: few
V gene: TRBV20-1
D gene: TRBD1
CDR3 protein: CSAYRGQLFYEQYF
CDR3 DNA: TGCAGTGCTTACCGGGGACAGCTTTTCTACGAGCAGTACTTC

J gene: TRBJ1-2
clone size: many
V gene: TRBV2
D gene: NA
CDR3 protein: CASSAWSGTSGGYTF
CDR3 DNA: TGTGCCAGCAGTGCGTGGTCCGGGACATCGGGAGGCTACACCTTC

J gene: TRBJ2-5
clone size: few
V gene: TRBV13
D gene: TRBD2
CDR3 protein: CASSRRTSGQETQYF
CDR3 DNA: TGTGCCAGCAGCAGACGGACTAGCGGCCAAGAGACCCAGTACTTC